These 27 T cell receptor beta chains were all obtained from the same sample, sequenced in a study of blood T cell repertoires in COVID-19 (dated by TCRdb to 2020 to 2022). The library came from the immunoSEQ multiplex PCR assay. The table comes from immuneACCESS by way of TCRdb, which keeps in-frame sequences with V and J called. Part of the clones is missing from these tables; in studies checked, under half for an unresolved V gene and the rest for unknown reasons. The sample table lists roughly 32,000 clones, about nine tenths of them with a count of one. The ten largest clonotypes hold around 15% of the sample. Specimen: peripheral blood. The receptors stem from a man aged 60-69 years with active COVID-19.

The rearrangement uses TRBV29-1 and TRBJ2-7; possibly TRBD1 for D (6 bases). Trimming took 4 bases from V and 1 from J, leaving 8 bases between them. Germline V CDR1 and CDR2: SQVTM, ANQGSEA. This CDR3 region has 12 residues. The CDR3, as DNA: TGCAGCGTTGCCGGACAGTCCTACGAGCAGTACTTC. It encodes CSVAGQSYEQYF.

This chain links TRBV7-2 with TRBJ1-5; TRBD1 agrees at 9 bases. There are 15 residues in the CDR3. Looked up from germline, CDR1 is SGHTA and CDR2 is FQGNSA. V gave up 5 bases and J gave up 11 bases; unmatched junction bases: 13. This chain's CDR3 is CASSPSQGATLAQHF. In DNA form, the CDR3 reads TGTGCCAGCAGCCCGTCACAGGGGGCAACGTTAGCCCAGCATTTT.

The CDR3 here is CASSQGAGVTDTQYF. CDR3 nucleotide sequence: TGTGCCAGCTCACAGGGAGCGGGGGTCACAGATACGCAGTATTTT. V usage is TRBV18 and J usage is TRBJ2-3, with 8 bases lining up with TRBD2. Germline V gene data show CDR1 as KGHSH and CDR2 as LQKENI. J gave up 2 bases and V 4 bases, and 5 bases lay outside the gene matches. This CDR3 is 15 amino acids long.

This clone was picked up one time. The chain has TRBV3-1 (or the pseudogene TRBV3-2) and TRBJ1-4, with D possibly being TRBD1 (5 bases). The CDR3 is 17 amino acids. Trimming left V 4 bases short and J 2 bases short, with 17 bases between. Germline V gives CDR1 LGHDT, CDR2 YNNKEL (reference sequence). CDR3 sequence reads: CASSPGGGVGTNEKLFF. DNA for the CDR3: TGTGCCAGCAGCCCCGGGGGTGGCGTCGGGACTAATGAAAAACTGTTTTTT.

V is TRBV7-2 and J is TRBJ2-1; 11 positions agree with TRBD2. Trimming took 2 bases from V and 9 from J; bases not matched to a gene: 6. Germline V gives CDR1 SGHTA, CDR2 FQGNSA. The CDR3 covers 15 residues. The CDR3 DNA reads as TGTGCCAGCAGCTTAAATAGCGGGGGGGCCTCTGAGCAGTTCTTC. This codes for CASSLNSGGASEQFF. Looking up the rest from reference TRBV7-2 and TRBJ2-1 gives the full variable domain: GAGVSQSPSNKVTEKGKDVELRCDPISGHTALYWYRQSLGQGLEFLIYFQGNSAPDKSGLPSDRFSAERTGGSVSTLTIQRTQQEDSAVYLCASSLNSGGASEQFFGPGTRLTVL.

The count of this clone is one. The chain couples TRBV3-1 (or the pseudogene TRBV3-2) to TRBJ2-4; tentative D call: TRBD2 (6 bases). Germline V gene sequence: CDR1 LGHDT, CDR2 YNNKEL (reference sequence). The CDR3 loop spans 15 amino acids. Trimming removed 6 bases from V and 0 bases from J, with 12 bases in between. This CDR3 is CASRRGAGAKNIQYF. In DNA form, the CDR3 reads TGTGCCAGCAGACGCGGGGCGGGAGCCAAAAACATTCAGTACTTC.

This chain joins TRBV7-9 and TRBJ1-3; 9 nucleotides agree with TRBD1. The ends lost 4 bases at V and 4 bases at J; junction bases unmatched: 5. CDR3 length: 15 amino acids. Germline V gene sequence: CDR1 SEHNR, CDR2 FQNEAQ (reference sequence). CDR3 protein: CASSSGQGSGNTIYF. As DNA, the CDR3 is TGTGCCAGCAGCTCGGGACAGGGCTCCGGAAACACCATATATTTT.

CDR3 DNA: TGTGCCAGCAAAGCGGGAGGCACAGATACGCAGTATTTT. Translated: CASKAGGTDTQYF. The chain couples TRBV12-3 or TRBV12-4 to TRBJ2-3, with 8 bases fitting TRBD2. V lost 7 bases, J lost 1 base, and 1 base stayed unmatched. CDR3 length: 13 residues.

The chain uses TRBV4-2 and TRBJ2-7, with 7 bases matching TRBD1. The CDR3 length is 14 residues. Germline trimming cut 0 bases from V and 3 bases from J; bases unmatched to any gene: 2. Germline values: CDR1 LGHNA, CDR2 YNFKEQ. CDR3 amino acids: CASSQDTGDYEQYF. DNA of the CDR3: TGTGCCAGCAGCCAAGATACAGGGGACTACGAGCAGTACTTC.

V is TRBV18 and J is TRBJ1-5; 10 bases fit TRBD1. The CDR3 is 15 amino acids. Germline V gene lookup returns CDR1 KGHSH and CDR2 LQKENI. Losses at the gene ends were 5 bases for V and 1 base for J; bases not matched to a gene: 2. The CDR3 protein is CASSEGQGSNQPQHF. The CDR3, as DNA: TGTGCCAGCTCAGAGGGACAGGGGAGCAATCAGCCCCAGCATTTT.

The chain is built from TRBV7-2 and TRBJ1-1, with TRBD1 matching over 8 bases. Germline V gene lookup returns CDR1 SGHTA and CDR2 FQGNSA. Trimming took 3 bases from V and 4 from J; bases not matched to a gene: 7. The length of the CDR3 is 15 residues. In nucleotides, the CDR3 is TGTGCCAGCAGCTTGGCAGGGGGCGTTATCACTGAAGCTTTCTTT. This translates into CASSLAGGVITEAFF.

This clone was seen only once. This chain uses TRBV7-9 with TRBJ1-1, with a tentative D call TRBD1 (5 bases). V shed 1 base and J shed 5 bases, with 11 bases lying between them. This CDR3 region has 14 residues. CDR1 SEHNR and CDR2 FQNEAQ come from the germline V gene (reference sequence). CDR3 sequence: CASSLEGRGTEAFF. The CDR3 DNA follows: TGTGCCAGCAGCTTAGAGGGGCGGGGGACTGAAGCTTTCTTT. Supplemented by reference TRBV7-9 and TRBJ1-1, the full variable domain reads DTGVSQNPRHKITKRGQNVTFRCDPISEHNRLYWYRQTLGQGPEFLTYFQNEAQLEKSRLLSDRFSAERPKGSFSTLEIQRTEQGDSAMYLCASSLEGRGTEAFFGQGTRLTVV.

This clone was observed once. The rearrangement links TRBV27 to TRBJ2-3, with D unresolved. The germline V and J ends were trimmed by 6 bases and 0 bases, with 13 bases remaining between them. From germline, CDR1 is MNHEY and CDR2 SMNVEV (reference sequence). The CDR3 consists of 15 residues. CDR3 protein: CASRLSWASTDTQYF. CDR3 coding DNA: TGTGCCAGCAGGCTTTCCTGGGCTAGCACAGATACGCAGTATTTT.

The chain carries TRBV27 and TRBJ2-5; 11 nucleotides line up with TRBD1. V lost 2 bases and J lost 4; bases outside the gene matches: 3. The germline V gene has CDR1 MNHEY and CDR2 SMNVEV (reference sequence). This CDR3 has 15 residues. The DNA for the CDR3 is TGTGCCAGCAGTTTAGGGACAGGGGGTGTAGAGACCCAGTACTTC. Amino acid sequence: CASSLGTGGVETQYF.

The chain links TRBV5-1 to TRBJ2-5, with 15 bases fitting TRBD2. The germline V gene has CDR1 SGHRS and CDR2 YFSETQ. V lost 4 bases and J lost 4; bases outside the gene matches: 2. CDR3 size: 15 residues. CDR3 DNA: TGCGCCAGCAGCGCGGGACTAGCGGGAGGAGAGACCCAGTACTTC. Translation: CASSAGLAGGETQYF.

The chain combines TRBV30 with TRBJ1-1, with 10 bases identical to TRBD1. With V trimmed by 2 bases and J by 5 bases, 2 bases remained unmatched. The germline V gene has CDR1 GTSNPN and CDR2 SVGIG (reference sequence). CDR3 length equals 13 residues. The CDR3 region is CAWSWTGGTEAFF. CDR3 DNA sequence: TGTGCCTGGAGTTGGACAGGGGGAACTGAAGCTTTCTTT.

The chain couples TRBV5-4 to TRBJ2-1; 9 nucleotides agree with TRBD2. With V trimmed by 1 base and J by 5 bases, 4 bases remained unmatched. Germline V gene lookup returns CDR1 SGHNT and CDR2 YYREEE (reference sequence). CDR3 length: 15 residues. The CDR3 DNA reads TGTGCCAGCAGCTTGTCTAGCGGGGCCGACAATGAGCAGTTCTTC. Translating it yields CASSLSSGADNEQFF.

The chain uses TRBV19 and TRBJ1-6; no clear D gene. The CDR3 has 15 residues. CDR1 and CDR2 (germline): LNHDA, SQIVND (reference sequence). Trimming stripped 3 bases from V and 7 bases from J, with 13 bases between. The CDR3 coding sequence is TGTGCCAGTAGTATCGGATTCGGGAGCAATTCACCCCTCCACTTT. This codes for CASSIGFGSNSPLHF.

V is TRBV12-3 or TRBV12-4 and J is TRBJ1-1, with a weak D call TRBD1 (5 bases). CDR3 size: 12 residues. V lost 6 bases and J lost 6, with 11 bases in between. For the CDR3, the DNA is TGTGCCAGCAGCAATCAAGGGGCTGAAGCTTTCTTT. It is translated as CASSNQGAEAFF.

The chain couples TRBV18 to TRBJ2-2; D not resolved. The germline V gene encodes CDR1 KGHSH and CDR2 LQKENI. The germline V and J ends were trimmed by 3 bases and 3 bases, with 11 bases remaining between them. CDR3 length: 15 residues. CDR3 sequence: CASSPSGSYTGELFF. In DNA form, the CDR3 reads TGTGCCAGCTCACCCTCCGGGTCTTACACCGGGGAGCTGTTTTTT.

This chain connects TRBV19 to TRBJ1-5, with 8 bases lining up with TRBD1. The CDR3 has 17 amino acids. The germline V gene has CDR1 LNHDA and CDR2 SQIVND (reference sequence). Trimming removed 5 bases from V and 0 bases from J; junction bases left unmatched: 9. The CDR3 DNA reads TGTGCCAGTAGTCGATTCACACAGGGGGGTAGCAATCAGCCCCAGCATTTT. The encoded protein is CASSRFTQGGSNQPQHF.

The CDR3 DNA reads as TGTGCCAGCAGCTACAGACAGGGGTATGAAAAACTGTTTTTT. Translated, it gives CASSYRQGYEKLFF. The J gene is TRBJ1-4, the V gene TRBV7-9; 8 bases match TRBD1. This CDR3 is built from 14 residues. Germline values: CDR1 SEHNR, CDR2 FQNEAQ (reference sequence). V was clipped by 4 bases and J by 6 bases; unmatched bases: 4. Variable domain in full (rest from reference TRBV7-9 and TRBJ1-4): DTGVSQNPRHKITKRGQNVTFRCDPISEHNRLYWYRQTLGQGPEFLTYFQNEAQLEKSRLLSDRFSAERPKGSFSTLEIQRTEQGDSAMYLCASSYRQGYEKLFFGSGTQLSVL.

This clone was seen only a few times. The rearrangement uses TRBV7-3 and TRBJ1-6, with a tentative D call TRBD1 (5 bases). This CDR3 spans 14 amino acids. Germline loops: CDR1 SGHTA, CDR2 FQGTGA. The V end was cut by 5 bases, the J end by 7 bases, with 12 bases between. The CDR3 is CASSPGASNSPLHF. The CDR3 DNA sequence: TGTGCCAGCAGCCCTGGGGCGTCCAATTCACCCCTCCACTTT.

This chain links TRBV11-3 with TRBJ2-7; TRBD2 aligns across 8 bases. The V and J ends lost 1 base and 6 bases, in that order; junction bases with no gene match: 5. Germline V lookup: CDR1 SGHNT, CDR2 YENEEA. The CDR3 sequence is 14 residues long. CDR3 loop: CASSLGSGGPEQYF. CDR3 coding DNA: TGTGCCAGCAGCTTAGGGTCGGGGGGGCCCGAGCAGTACTTC.

The chain combines TRBV18 with TRBJ2-7; maybe TRBD2 (6 bases). Germline V gene data show CDR1 as KGHSH and CDR2 as LQKENI. V was cut by 4 bases and J by 2 bases, with 15 bases left in between. This CDR3 comprises 15 residues. The CDR3 loop is CASSQESGLTYEQYF. Here the CDR3 DNA reads TGTGCCAGCTCACAAGAGAGCGGGCTAACCTACGAGCAGTACTTC.

The chain combines TRBV21-1 with TRBJ2-7; the table calls TRBD1, which could not be checked here. TRBV21-1 is given as a pseudogene. This CDR3 spans 15 amino acids. This CDR3 reads CASSKVRASSYEQYF. The CDR3 DNA is TGTGCCAGCAGCAAAGTCAGGGCCAGCTCCTACGAGCAGTACTTC.

The V gene is TRBV5-5, the J gene TRBJ1-1; TRBD1 matches at 12 bases. CDR1 is SGHKS and CDR2 is YYEKEE in the germline V gene (reference sequence). The CDR3 runs 15 residues. The V gene end was trimmed by 3 bases and the J gene end by 4 bases; junction bases not matched to a gene: 4. DNA of the CDR3: TGTGCCAGCAGCTGGGGACAGGGGGCGGCCACTGAAGCTTTCTTT. Protein: CASSWGQGAATEAFF.